The rows below give T cell receptor beta chains drawn from one sample of a study of blood T cells in healthy people across ages. Using its own MiXCR run on the 5' RACE reads, TCRdb lists one record per CDR3 protein. The sample yields 1,500,000 or so distinct CDR3 sequences, approximately 39% seen once. Material: blood. The receptor set was obtained from a woman under 30 in good health. The CDR3 runs from the conserved cysteine through the conserved F or W. D genes are given only for firm matches. The listing skips clone size in some rows; elsewhere it reads once, few, many or a size class.

V gene: TRBV6-6
J gene: TRBJ2-5
clone size: few
D gene: .
CDR3 DNA: TGTGCCAGCAGTTCAACCCACAGGGTTCACCAAGAGACCCAGTACTTC
CDR3 protein: CASSSTHRVHQETQYF

V gene: TRBV3-1
J gene: TRBJ2-5
clone size: .
D gene: TRBD2
CDR3 DNA: TGTGCCAGCAGCCAAATTTTGGGGGAGGGCCAAGAGACCCAGTACTTC
CDR3 protein: CASSQILGEGQETQYF

V gene: TRBV4-1
J gene: TRBJ1-3
clone size: .
D gene: .
CDR3 DNA: TGCGCCAGCAGCCAAGTCGCCGGGGACCTTGGAAACACCATATATTTT
CDR3 protein: CASSQVAGDLGNTIYF

V gene: TRBV7-2
J gene: TRBJ2-3
clone size: .
D gene: .
CDR3 DNA: TGTGCCAGCAGCCGTCAGGTGGGGGAATGGAGGGATACGCAGTATTTT
CDR3 protein: CASSRQVGEWRDTQYF

V gene: TRBV3-1
J gene: TRBJ1-1
clone size: many
D gene: TRBD1
CDR3 DNA: TGTGCCAGCAGCCAGACAGGGACTGAAGCTTTCTTT
CDR3 protein: CASSQTGTEAFF

V gene: TRBV7-2
J gene: TRBJ1-1
clone size: .
D gene: .
CDR3 DNA: TGTGCCAGCAGCTCGCTATGGAGAGGAGCTGAAGCTTTCTTT
CDR3 protein: CASSSLWRGAEAFF

V gene: TRBV20-1
J gene: TRBJ2-1
clone size: few
D gene: .
CDR3 DNA: TGCAGTGCTAGAGTACAGGGCCCGAGCTCCTACAATGAGCAGTTCTTC
CDR3 protein: CSARVQGPSSYNEQFF

V gene: TRBV5-6
J gene: TRBJ2-1
clone size: few
D gene: .
CDR3 DNA: TGTGCCAGCAGCCCCGCCGGGTGGCCCAATGAGCAGTTCTTC
CDR3 protein: CASSPAGWPNEQFF

V gene: TRBV11-2
J gene: TRBJ2-1
clone size: .
D gene: .
CDR3 DNA: TGTGCCAGCAGCGATAAAAGGCCCCAAGACAATGAGCAGTTCTTC
CDR3 protein: CASSDKRPQDNEQFF

V gene: TRBV5-1
J gene: TRBJ1-1
clone size: .
D gene: TRBD1
CDR3 DNA: TGCGCCAGCAGCTTGGGGAACAGGGGTGTGGTTGACACTGAAGCTTTCTTT
CDR3 protein: CASSLGNRGVVDTEAFF

V gene: TRBV20-1
J gene: TRBJ1-2
clone size: .
D gene: TRBD1
CDR3 DNA: TGCAGTGCTAGTGGGGGACAGGGGGCGACTGGCTACACCTTC
CDR3 protein: CSASGGQGATGYTF

V gene: TRBV6-6
J gene: TRBJ2-7
clone size: .
D gene: TRBD1
CDR3 DNA: TGTGCCAGCAGTTCGAGTCAGGGGGCCTACGTGCAGTACTTC
CDR3 protein: CASSSSQGAYVQYF

V gene: TRBV18
J gene: TRBJ2-1
clone size: .
D gene: .
CDR3 DNA: TGTGCCAGCTCACCACGGGGGGGCTCCTACAATGAGCAGGTCTTC
CDR3 protein: CASSPRGGSYNEQVF

V gene: TRBV7-6
J gene: TRBJ2-3
clone size: .
D gene: TRBD2
CDR3 DNA: TGTGCCAGCAGCTTACAGACGGGAGGGTTTGATACGCAGTATTTT
CDR3 protein: CASSLQTGGFDTQYF

V gene: TRBV7-2
J gene: TRBJ2-7
clone size: .
D gene: TRBD2
CDR3 DNA: TGTGCCAGCAGCTTAGTAGCGGGAGGGTGGAATGAGCAGTACTTC
CDR3 protein: CASSLVAGGWNEQYF

V gene: TRBV29-1
J gene: TRBJ1-2
clone size: few
D gene: .
CDR3 DNA: TGCAGCGTCGAAAGGATGGGAATCTATGGCTACACCTTC
CDR3 protein: CSVERMGIYGYTF

V gene: TRBV12-3/TRBV12-4
J gene: TRBJ2-7
clone size: many
D gene: TRBD1
CDR3 DNA: TGTGCCAGCAGTTCGGACAGGTTCCTAAGCTCCTACGAGCAGTACTTC
CDR3 protein: CASSSDRFLSSYEQYF

V gene: TRBV3-1
J gene: TRBJ1-1
clone size: .
D gene: .
CDR3 DNA: TGTGCCGGCAGCCAAGTTGACACTGAAGCTTTCTTT
CDR3 protein: CAGSQVDTEAFF

V gene: TRBV29-1
J gene: TRBJ2-7
clone size: .
D gene: TRBD1
CDR3 DNA: TGCAGCGTCACGACAGGGGGTATGTACGAGCAGTACTTC
CDR3 protein: CSVTTGGMYEQYF

V gene: TRBV27
J gene: TRBJ1-5
clone size: few
D gene: .
CDR3 DNA: TGTGCCAGCAGTCCAACGTCTAGGCAGCCCCAGCATTTT
CDR3 protein: CASSPTSRQPQHF

V gene: TRBV4-3
J gene: TRBJ1-6
clone size: .
D gene: .
CDR3 DNA: TGCGCCAGCAGCCAAGATTCCGGGAGCTATAATTCACCCCTCCACTTT
CDR3 protein: CASSQDSGSYNSPLHF

V gene: TRBV27
J gene: TRBJ2-7
clone size: few
D gene: TRBD2
CDR3 DNA: TGTGCCAGCCGTCTACTAGCGGGAAACTACGAGCAGTACTTC
CDR3 protein: CASRLLAGNYEQYF

V gene: TRBV4-2
J gene: TRBJ2-5
clone size: once
D gene: .
CDR3 DNA: TGTGCCAGCAGCCAAGATCTTTGGTCCCAGGGAGGGGGTGAGCAGTACTTC
CDR3 protein: CASSQDLWSQGGGEQYF

V gene: TRBV12-3/TRBV12-4
J gene: TRBJ2-5
clone size: few
D gene: .
CDR3 DNA: TGTGCCAGCAGTTTTGTCCGAGAGACCCAGTACTTC
CDR3 protein: CASSFVRETQYF

V gene: TRBV20-1
J gene: TRBJ2-7
clone size: .
D gene: .
CDR3 DNA: TGCAGTGCTAGGGACGGCCCTCATTGGGCCTACGAGCAGTACTTC
CDR3 protein: CSARDGPHWAYEQYF

V gene: TRBV20-1
J gene: TRBJ2-1
clone size: .
D gene: .
CDR3 DNA: TGCAGTGCCCCGGACAGAGTTAATGAGCAGTTCTTC
CDR3 protein: CSAPDRVNEQFF

V gene: TRBV6-2/TRBV6-3
J gene: TRBJ2-7
clone size: .
D gene: TRBD1
CDR3 DNA: TGTGCCAGCAGTTACTCATACGGACAGGGGGAAAAGTACGAGCAGTACTTC
CDR3 protein: CASSYSYGQGEKYEQYF

V gene: TRBV25-1
J gene: TRBJ1-1
clone size: few
D gene: TRBD1
CDR3 DNA: TGTGCCAGCAGTGAAGACAGGGGAATGAAGGCTTTCTTT
CDR3 protein: CASSEDRGMKAFF

V gene: TRBV27
J gene: TRBJ1-1
clone size: .
D gene: .
CDR3 DNA: TGTGCCAGCGCAGAGGTAGGGAGTATAGTCCCCCACACTGAAGCTTTCTTT
CDR3 protein: CASAEVGSIVPHTEAFF

V gene: TRBV12-3/TRBV12-4
J gene: TRBJ1-3
clone size: .
D gene: .
CDR3 DNA: TGTGCCAGCAGTTTACTTGGGGCCCACTCTGGAAACACCATATATTTT
CDR3 protein: CASSLLGAHSGNTIYF

V gene: TRBV13
J gene: TRBJ1-3
clone size: .
D gene: TRBD1
CDR3 DNA: TGTGCCAGCAGCTTAGGTCTAGGGGGCTTCGGAAACACCATATATTTT
CDR3 protein: CASSLGLGGFGNTIYF

V gene: TRBV7-2
J gene: TRBJ2-3
clone size: .
D gene: .
CDR3 DNA: TGTGTCAGCAGTCCTAGGCGGGCAGATACGCAGTATTTT
CDR3 protein: CVSSPRRADTQYF

V gene: TRBV20-1
J gene: TRBJ2-7
clone size: few
D gene: .
CDR3 DNA: TGCAGTGCTAGAGATAGCCTACCCCCTTACGAGCAGTACTTC
CDR3 protein: CSARDSLPPYEQYF